This T cell receptor (beta chain) originates from a study of cytomegalovirus exposure and HLA in healthy donors. Study results and limitations: Analyses of presence and absence presupposed an approximately uniform sequencing depth across donors. Most of the TCR beta V segments (in an earlier analysis) were productive either about 87% or about 30% of the time. Fewer N-insertions (relative to the roughly 610-donor mean) were reportedly seen in an Asian-associated ancestry cluster in a later analysis. Later analysis associated a missense DCLRE1C variant with TCR beta V- and J-gene trimming.

Amplification used 60 Vbeta primers and 13 Jbeta primers. Produced via immunoSEQ multiplex PCR; TCRdb's table is partial and in-frame only. This sample carries about 210,000 clones, about 75% of them seen once, and the ten largest clones take less than 2%. The CDR3 is 18 amino acids. Germline CDR1 SGDLS, CDR2 YYNGEE. With 4 bases clipped from V and 0 bases from J, the junction kept 8 bases outside the gene matches. Notes on this clone: Its antigen is as yet unknown.

The rearrangement joins TRBV9 to TRBJ2-2; 11 nucleotides line up with TRBD1. This receptor was obtained from a male donor in good health and CMV-seronegative. Sequencing input: PBMCs. The CDR3: CASSPRDRGTANTGELFF. CDR3 in DNA: TGTGCCAGCAGCCCCCGGGACAGGGGGACGGCGAACACCGGGGAGCTGTTTTTT.